Each of the 12 T cell receptor beta chains below was sequenced from the same sample in a study of cytomegalovirus exposure and HLA in healthy donors. The PCR contained 60 Vbeta and 13 Jbeta primers. Assay used: immunoSEQ multiplex PCR; TCRdb lists only in-frame clones, some missing. The repertoire consists of 130,000 to 150,000 clones, with around 77% occurring once and the leading ten covering 4% to 6%. Sequencing was carried out using PBMCs. Receptor source: a woman aged 45-59 years in good health and CMV-seronegative.

The chain joins TRBV27 to TRBJ2-3; D perhaps matches TRBD2 (6 bases). Germline-derived CDR1 and CDR2 are MNHEY and SMNVEV (reference sequence). This CDR3 contains 17 residues. V shed 2 bases and J shed 0 bases, with 15 bases lying between them. The CDR3 region is CASSLIAVGGSTDTQYF. DNA of the CDR3: TGTGCCAGCAGTTTAATAGCGGTCGGGGGTAGCACAGATACGCAGTATTTT.

The DNA of the CDR3 is TGTGCCAGCAGCCGCCGAGAATCTAACTATGGCTACACCTTC. Amino acid sequence: CASSRRESNYGYTF. The rearrangement joins TRBV27 to TRBJ1-2; D not certain. Germline V gene sequence: CDR1 MNHEY, CDR2 SMNVEV (reference sequence). V lost 6 bases to trimming and J lost 0 bases, with 11 bases between them. CDR3 size: 14 residues.

The chain uses TRBV6-6 and TRBJ2-2; D possibly corresponds to TRBD1 (6 bases). The germline V gene encodes CDR1 MNHNY and CDR2 SVGAGI (reference sequence). This CDR3 contains 15 residues. Trimming removed 2 bases from V and 5 bases from J, with 12 bases in between. Written as DNA, the CDR3 is TGTGCCAGCAGTTACGGGGGCGTAATGACCGGGGAGCTGTTTTTT. Translated, it gives CASSYGGVMTGELFF.

This chain connects TRBV5-1 to TRBJ1-1; D call uncertain. CDR3 length: 12 amino acids. V was shortened by 3 bases and J by 2 bases, with 5 bases between the two germline ends. Germline V gives CDR1 SGHRS, CDR2 YFSETQ. CDR3 sequence: CASSSVNTEAFF. CDR3 DNA: TGCGCCAGCAGCTCCGTCAACACTGAAGCTTTCTTT.

The chain combines TRBV10-2 with TRBJ2-7, with 7 bases lining up with TRBD2. V lost 4 bases and J lost 1; bases outside the gene matches: 4. Germline V gene lookup returns CDR1 WSHSY and CDR2 SAAADI. The CDR3 has 14 amino acids. The CDR3 is CASSVGGDSYEQYF. The CDR3 nucleotides are TGCGCCAGCAGTGTGGGGGGGGATTCCTACGAGCAGTACTTC.

The chain combines TRBV4-1 with TRBJ1-4; 8 bases agree with TRBD1. Trimming at V came to 3 bases and at J to 4 bases, leaving 4 bases not matched to a gene. Germline V CDR1 and CDR2: MGHRA, YSYEKL. This CDR3 has 15 residues. CDR3 DNA: TGCGCCAGCAGCCACCCGGACAGGGATAATGAAAAACTGTTTTTT. Residues: CASSHPDRDNEKLFF.

This clone appeared a single time. The CDR3 loop is CASRMGGNYGYTF. The CDR3 region has the DNA TGTGCCAGCAGGATGGGGGGTAATTATGGCTACACCTTC. The J gene is TRBJ1-2, the V gene TRBV6-1; a weak D match, TRBD1 (5 bases). The germline CDR1 and CDR2 sequences are MNHNS and SASEGT. The CDR3 length is 13 residues. V was clipped by 6 bases and J by 5 bases, with 13 bases between them.

The rearrangement links TRBV15 to TRBJ2-4; 8 bases agree with TRBD2. This CDR3 spans 17 amino acids. Germline V gives CDR1 LNHNV, CDR2 YYDKDF (reference sequence). Trimming cost V 5 bases and J 0 bases; bases outside gene matches: 9. The CDR3 protein is CATSGRGDSLAKNIQYF. The CDR3 nucleotides read TGTGCCACCAGCGGGCGGGGGGACTCCCTAGCCAAAAACATTCAGTACTTC.

J is TRBJ1-2 and V is TRBV28, with TRBD1 as a possible D gene (5 bases). Trimming took off 5 bases at V and 4 bases at J, with 11 bases between the two ends. The V gene's germline CDR1 is MDHEN and CDR2 SYDVKM. There are 13 residues in the CDR3. The CDR3 DNA reads as TGTGCCAGCAGTCCCGACAGTTTCTATGGCTACACCTTC. Amino acid sequence: CASSPDSFYGYTF.

By proportion, this clone is medium-sized (0.01 to 0.1%). This rearrangement joins TRBV5-4 to TRBJ1-2; perhaps TRBD1 as D (6 bases). Trimming removed 6 bases at V and 6 bases at J, with 18 bases between. Germline-derived CDR1 and CDR2 are SGHNT and YYREEE (reference sequence). This CDR3 has 14 residues. In DNA form, the CDR3 reads TGTGCCAGCACCAATACAGGGTATCATGATGGCTACACCTTC. Its translation: CASTNTGYHDGYTF.

Worth noting for this clone: The junction departs from the called germline gene at one end, perhaps through a read error. The V and J genes are TRBV7-6 and TRBJ2-5; D is uncertain. Germline V gene data show CDR1 as SGHVS and CDR2 as FNYEAQ. The CDR3 is 11 residues long. The CDR3 coding sequence is TGTGCCAGCAGCTTAAGAGAGGCCCAGTACTTC. Encoded protein: CASSLREAQYF. Full variable domain (outside the CDR3, taken from reference TRBV7-6 and TRBJ2-5): GAGVSQSPRYKVTKRGQDVALRCDPISGHVSLYWYRQALGQGPEFLTYFNYEAQQDKSGLPNDRFSAERPEGSISTLTIQRTEQRDSAMYRCASSLREAQYFGPGTRLLVL.

This clone appeared once. The chain uses TRBV7-6 and TRBJ1-3, with D hard to call. The length of the CDR3 is 14 residues. Germline CDR1 reads SGHVS; CDR2 reads FNYEAQ. Trimming left V 6 bases short and J 1 base short, with 10 bases between. Written as DNA, the CDR3 is TGTGCCAGCAGTCTAGAACCGTCTGGAAACACCATATATTTT. Protein sequence: CASSLEPSGNTIYF.